These 25 T cell receptor beta chains came from one sample sequenced in a study of cytomegalovirus exposure and HLA in healthy donors. The PCR was carried out with 60 Vbeta primers and 13 Jbeta primers. Assay: immunoSEQ multiplex PCR; the TCRdb copy retains only in-frame clones and omits some. The table includes approximately 160,000 clones, 77% detected once. The sequenced sample consisted of PBMCs. These receptor sequences come from a woman between 40 and 50 years old in good health and CMV-seropositive.

CDR3: CASIGQVMNTEAFF. In DNA form, the CDR3 reads TGTGCCAGCATCGGACAGGTAATGAACACTGAAGCTTTCTTT. This sequence joins TRBV6-6 and TRBJ1-1; 7 nucleotides match TRBD1. V lost 7 bases, J lost 0 bases, and 5 bases stayed unmatched. This CDR3 has 14 residues. Germline V lookup: CDR1 MNHNY, CDR2 SVGAGI (reference sequence).

The CDR3 DNA reads TGTGCCTGGAGTTTTGGACAGGGAACCTACGAGCAGTACTTC. Protein sequence: CAWSFGQGTYEQYF. This chain uses TRBV30 with TRBJ2-7; 8 bases map to TRBD1. The CDR3 sequence is 14 residues long. Per the germline V gene, CDR1 is GTSNPN and CDR2 is SVGIG (reference sequence). J lost 2 bases, V lost 2 bases, and 5 bases had no gene match.

The chain carries TRBV5-1 and TRBJ1-1; the match to TRBD1 covers 8 bases. CDR1 and CDR2 from the germline V gene are SGHRS and YFSETQ. The junction had 5 bases not matched to a gene; V was cut back by 0 bases and J by 4 bases. CDR3 length: 15 amino acids. The CDR3 reads CASSLEQGAGTEAFF. CDR3 DNA sequence: TGCGCCAGCAGCTTGGAGCAGGGGGCAGGCACTGAAGCTTTCTTT.

J is TRBJ2-5 and V is TRBV19, with TRBD2 matching over 10 bases. J gave up 5 bases and V 5 bases, and 8 bases lay outside the gene matches. This CDR3 contains 15 residues. Germline values: CDR1 LNHDA, CDR2 SQIVND (reference sequence). The CDR3 spells CASSPGLADTETQYF. The DNA for the CDR3 is TGTGCCAGTAGTCCCGGACTAGCGGACACGGAGACCCAGTACTTC.

The chain uses TRBV7-2 and TRBJ2-7; tentative D call: TRBD2 (6 bases). Germline lookup yields CDR1 SGHTA and CDR2 FQGNSA. The CDR3 extends over 14 amino acids. V gave up 4 bases and J gave up 6 bases, with 16 bases separating them. In nucleotides, the CDR3 is TGTGCCAGCAGCTCCCCCCATGTGGGAGGCGAGCAGTACTTC. It specifies CASSSPHVGGEQYF.

The genes are TRBV5-1 and TRBJ1-1; 9 bases align to TRBD1. The junction had 9 bases not matched to a gene; V was cut back by 4 bases and J by 5 bases. CDR3 length equals 15 residues. The V gene's germline CDR1 is SGHRS and CDR2 YFSETQ. CDR3 residues: CASSAGQGGITEAFF. CDR3 bases: TGCGCCAGCAGCGCGGGACAGGGCGGTATAACTGAAGCTTTCTTT. The entire variable domain, with the rest obtained from reference TRBV5-1 and TRBJ1-1, is as follows: KAGVTQTPRYLIKTRGQQVTLSCSPISGHRSVSWYQQTPGQGLQFLFEYFSETQRNKGNFPGRFSGRQFSNSRSEMNVSTLELGDSALYLCASSAGQGGITEAFFGQGTRLTVV.

Turning to this clone: Distinct nucleotide sequences in the sample also encode this CDR3. This rearrangement joins TRBV7-8 to TRBJ1-1, with D perhaps matching TRBD1 (5 bases). The CDR3 is made up of 14 amino acids. Trimming cost V 1 base and J 1 base, with 7 bases left between them. The germline gives CDR1 SGHVS, CDR2 FQNEAQ. The CDR3 DNA reads as TGTGCCAGCAGCTTAGTCCAGGGGAACACTGAAGCTTTCTTT. Protein sequence: CASSLVQGNTEAFF. Variable domain in full (rest from reference TRBV7-8 and TRBJ1-1): GAGVSQSPRYKVAKRGQDVALRCDPISGHVSLFWYQQALGQGPEFLTYFQNEAQLDKSGLPSDRFFAERPEGSVSTLKIQRTQQEDSAVYLCASSLVQGNTEAFFGQGTRLTVV.

The chain is built from TRBV6-5 and TRBJ1-1; D is undetermined. Germline V gives CDR1 MNHEY, CDR2 SVGAGI. With 8 bases removed from V and 0 bases from J, the gap between germline ends came to 13 bases. The CDR3 sequence is 14 residues long. This chain's CDR3 is CASCTPGMNTEAFF. CDR3 bases: TGTGCCAGCTGTACCCCGGGGATGAACACTGAAGCTTTCTTT.

The CDR3 DNA reads TGTGCCATCAAAGGACTAGCAGGGGATACGCAGTATTTT. Residues: CAIKGLAGDTQYF. The chain joins TRBV6-6 to TRBJ2-3; TRBD2 agrees at 8 bases. Germline V gene lookup returns CDR1 MNHNY and CDR2 SVGAGI (reference sequence). Germline trimming cut 10 bases from V and 6 bases from J; bases unmatched to any gene: 9. CDR3 length: 13 amino acids.

The chain is built from TRBV7-6 and TRBJ2-3, with a weak D call TRBD1 (5 bases). The CDR3 has 15 amino acids. V gave up 1 base and J gave up 3 bases, with 11 bases separating them. CDR1 and CDR2 from the germline V gene are SGHVS and FNYEAQ. CDR3 DNA: TGTGCCAGCAGCTTAGGGGTAGGGGAAACAGATACGCAGTATTTT. Translated: CASSLGVGETDTQYF.

This clone has only a few counts. V gene TRBV30 combines with J gene TRBJ1-2; D unresolved. The CDR3 is made up of 12 amino acids. The V end lost 0 bases, the J end lost 4 bases, and 6 bases lay between the germline ends. Per the germline V gene, CDR1 is GTSNPN and CDR2 is SVGIG (reference sequence). Written as DNA, the CDR3 is TGTGCCTGGAGTGTGGCAGGCTATGGCTACACCTTC. Protein product: CAWSVAGYGYTF.

This clone has a handful of counts. This chain joins TRBV7-6 and TRBJ1-1; a possible D gene is TRBD1 (5 bases). The germline gives CDR1 SGHVS, CDR2 FNYEAQ. The CDR3 has 14 residues. The V gene lost 3 bases and the J gene lost 2 bases, with 10 bases spanning the gap. The CDR3: CASSLFQGNTEAFF. DNA for the CDR3: TGTGCCAGCAGCTTGTTCCAGGGAAACACTGAAGCTTTCTTT.

V usage is TRBV7-9 and J usage is TRBJ2-7; 9 bases are shared with TRBD2. Germline-derived CDR1 and CDR2 are SEHNR and FQNEAQ (reference sequence). The ends lost 5 bases at V and 3 bases at J; junction bases unmatched: 8. CDR3 length equals 15 residues. CDR3 loop: CASSPGIAGVYEQYF. The CDR3 nucleotides read TGTGCCAGCAGCCCCGGGATAGCGGGGGTCTACGAGCAGTACTTC.

The chain is built from TRBV6-6 and TRBJ2-5, with 8 bases fitting TRBD2. Trimming cost V 5 bases and J 5 bases; bases outside gene matches: 7. Per the germline V gene, CDR1 is MNHNY and CDR2 is SVGAGI (reference sequence). There are 14 residues in the CDR3. The CDR3 is CASSTGLEGETQYF. CDR3 nucleotides: TGTGCCAGCAGTACGGGACTAGAGGGGGAGACCCAGTACTTC.

As for this clone: Distinct nucleotide sequences in the sample also encode this CDR3. The chain uses TRBV5-1 and TRBJ1-6, with 7 nucleotides matching TRBD1. CDR3 length: 15 amino acids. Germline V lookup: CDR1 SGHRS, CDR2 YFSETQ. V lost 3 bases and J lost 10; bases outside the gene matches: 10. CDR3 sequence reads: CASSSGGTDASPLHF. The CDR3 DNA reads as TGCGCCAGCAGCTCGGGGGGGACAGATGCATCACCCCTCCACTTT.

This clone was counted a single time. The V gene is TRBV6-5, the J gene TRBJ2-1; perhaps TRBD2 as D (6 bases). The CDR3 totals 16 residues. From germline, CDR1 is MNHEY and CDR2 SVGAGI. V lost 0 bases to trimming and J lost 4 bases, with 13 bases between them. CDR3 sequence: CASSYSGGKGYNEQFF. CDR3 bases: TGTGCCAGCAGTTACTCCGGCGGGAAGGGTTACAATGAGCAGTTCTTC.

The rearrangement uses TRBV21-1 and TRBJ2-3; TRBD2, the table's D call, lacks a check against the DNA. TRBV21-1 counts as a pseudogene. The CDR3 is 21 amino acids. CDR3 sequence reads: CASTKKASGGLRQSGTDTQYF. For the CDR3, the DNA is TGTGCCAGCACCAAAAAAGCTAGCGGGGGGCTACGTCAATCTGGCACAGATACGCAGTATTTT.

The table lists this clone with a few counts. The V call is TRBV27, the J call TRBJ2-7, with 7 bases identical to TRBD1. J lost 3 bases, V lost 6 bases, and 2 bases had no gene match. The CDR3 contains 12 residues. Germline V gene data show CDR1 as MNHEY and CDR2 as SMNVEV (reference sequence). The CDR3 protein is CASSRDSYEQYF. CDR3 DNA sequence: TGTGCCAGCAGCCGGGACAGCTACGAGCAGTACTTC.

CDR3 in amino acids: CASSLGQGSEAFF. The CDR3 DNA follows: TGTGCCAGCAGCTTAGGGCAGGGGTCTGAAGCTTTCTTT. V gene TRBV7-9 combines with J gene TRBJ1-1; weak D call: TRBD1 (6 bases). Germline V CDR1 and CDR2: SEHNR, FQNEAQ (reference sequence). This CDR3 has 13 amino acids. V lost 1 base and J lost 6, with 9 bases in between.

The V and J genes are TRBV11-1 and TRBJ1-1; 7 bases align to TRBD1. The trim removed 1 base at V and 2 bases at J, leaving 1 base unmatched. CDR3 length: 14 residues. Germline lookup yields CDR1 SGHAT and CDR2 FQDESV (reference sequence). In DNA, the CDR3 is TGTGCCAGCAGCTTAGGACAGGGAAACACTGAAGCTTTCTTT. Its protein product is CASSLGQGNTEAFF.

This chain links TRBV30 with TRBJ1-3; D unresolved. The germline CDR1 and CDR2 sequences are GTSNPN and SVGIG (reference sequence). V was cut by 1 base and J by 2 bases, with 9 bases left in between. This CDR3 is 14 amino acids long. CDR3 DNA: TGTGCCTGGAGTGCATCATACACTGGAAACACCATATATTTT. Translating gives CAWSASYTGNTIYF.

The gene calls are TRBV19 and TRBJ2-1; D may be TRBD2 (5 bases). The germline V gene encodes CDR1 LNHDA and CDR2 SQIVND (reference sequence). This CDR3 region has 16 residues. V lost 3 bases, J lost 4 bases, and 16 bases lay in between. The CDR3 here is CASSMSGLSPYNEQFF. The CDR3 bases are TGTGCCAGTAGTATGAGTGGACTTTCCCCATACAATGAGCAGTTCTTC.

The chain combines TRBV30 with TRBJ1-3; maybe TRBD1 (6 bases). Trimming took 2 bases from V and 6 from J, leaving 11 bases between them. Germline CDR1 and CDR2: GTSNPN and SVGIG (reference sequence). The CDR3 sequence is 13 residues long. CDR3 protein: CAWSKTGQNTIYF. The CDR3 DNA reads as TGTGCCTGGAGTAAGACAGGACAAAACACCATATATTTT.

This chain links TRBV12-1 with TRBJ2-7; the table's D call TRBD2 went unverified against the DNA. TRBV12-1 is a pseudogene. CDR3 length equals 16 residues. CDR3 loop: CASSFGAGGRSDEQYF. The CDR3 region has the DNA TGTGCCAGCAGCTTTGGGGCGGGAGGGAGGTCCGACGAGCAGTACTTC.

The chain uses TRBV13 and TRBJ2-3; possibly TRBD2 for D (6 bases). V dropped 6 bases and J dropped 5 bases, with 12 bases sitting between them. Germline values: CDR1 PRHDT, CDR2 FYEKMQ (reference sequence). This CDR3 is built from 13 residues. In nucleotides, the CDR3 is TGTGCCAGCAGGGCCCGGGAGAGAGATACGCAGTATTTT. The encoded protein is CASRARERDTQYF. The full variable domain, rest sourced from reference TRBV13 and TRBJ2-3, is AAGVIQSPRHLIKEKRETATLKCYPIPRHDTVYWYQQGPGQDPQFLISFYEKMQSDKGSIPDRFSAQQFSDYHSELNMSSLELGDSALYFCASRARERDTQYFGPGTRLTVL.